This is a list of T cell receptor beta chains from one sample in a study of blood T cell repertoires in COVID-19. The table came from immunoSEQ multiplex PCR; TCRdb's copy has only in-frame clones and leaves some out. Of about 150,000 clones in the sample, about four fifths are singletons; the top ten hold approximately 13%. Sequences were obtained from peripheral blood. These receptors were obtained from a woman over 75 with acute or convalescent COVID-19. CDR3s include the opening cysteine and the closing phenylalanine or tryptophan. D genes are given only for firm matches.

j_call d_call v_call cdr3_aa
TRBJ2-2 - TRBV11-3 CASSPDSKAGELFF
TRBJ2-1 - TRBV30 CAWTQGYNEQFF
TRBJ1-2 TRBD1 TRBV3-1/TRBV3-2 CASTGEDRGGIYGYTF
TRBJ2-6 - TRBV5-1 CASNVGGSGANVLTF
TRBJ2-5 TRBD2 TRBV27 CASSYRGRETQYF
TRBJ1-4 - TRBV30 CAWSVRGAEKLFF
TRBJ2-1 - TRBV18 CASSPEREQFF
TRBJ2-3 TRBD2 TRBV28 CASGSLAGGGKGQYF
TRBJ2-7 - TRBV9 CASSVEGGRGYEQYF
TRBJ2-7 TRBD1 TRBV14 CPRTQNRGQGGEQYF
TRBJ2-4 - TRBV15 CATSRGAGAKNIQYF
TRBJ1-6 - TRBV5-1 CASSLGQGGSPLHF
TRBJ1-1 - TRBV6-5 CASTPFVTALAEAFF
TRBJ2-7 - TRBV5-4 CASSLNPGSSYEQYF
TRBJ2-3 TRBD1 TRBV5-1 CASSLGQGADTQYF
TRBJ1-5 - TRBV6-5 CASSSTISNQPQHF
TRBJ2-1 TRBD2 TRBV24-1 CATSVATSSNEQFF
TRBJ1-5 - TRBV30 CAWSMQADWAQHF
TRBJ2-1 TRBD2 TRBV7-9 CAGGTSSYNEQFF
TRBJ1-2 TRBD1 TRBV5-1 CASRPGTGPYGYTF
TRBJ1-4 - TRBV4-1 CASSSPTKGGLFF
TRBJ1-5 TRBD1 TRBV5-6 CASSLRQGNQPQHF
TRBJ1-1 - TRBV5-4 CASSRGKMNTEAFF
TRBJ2-5 - TRBV7-9 CASTSWVGRIAETQYF
TRBJ1-2 - TRBV28 CASSLGSGENYGYTF
TRBJ1-2 - TRBV6-5 CASRPSAPYGYTF
TRBJ1-1 - TRBV19 CASSMFGGGTEAFF
TRBJ1-1 - TRBV28 CASRSPRGGNTEAFF
TRBJ2-7 TRBD2 TRBV30 CAWRLAGVAYEQYF
TRBJ2-1 - TRBV19 CASSRQNSYNEQFF
TRBJ1-2 - TRBV5-8 CASSFPGHLYGYTF
TRBJ1-5 TRBD1 TRBV2 CASTRSTGDQPQHF
TRBJ1-5 - TRBV19 CASSDVAGSNQPQHF
TRBJ2-7 TRBD2 TRBV6-1 CASSETGIGTSSYEQYF
TRBJ1-6 TRBD1 TRBV6-5 CASRDRGDSPLHF
TRBJ1-5 TRBD1 TRBV18 CASSPRDRQPQHF
TRBJ2-1 TRBD2 TRBV15 CATSSPPGMTSGKFGNEQFF
TRBJ1-5 - TRBV30 CAWSVRDDQPQHF
TRBJ2-1 - TRBV27 CASSSRDTQGNEQFF
TRBJ1-3 - TRBV7-2 CASSLGPLRSGNTIYF
TRBJ1-2 - TRBV11-2 CASSLDSNYGYTF
TRBJ1-3 - TRBV4-1 CASSQGLTVSSGNTIYF
TRBJ1-4 - TRBV5-6 CASSLVRGAPGKLFF
TRBJ2-4 - TRBV6-1 CASSEARDIQYF
TRBJ1-1 TRBD1 TRBV7-8 CATRGQALNTEAFF
TRBJ1-6 TRBD1 TRBV29-1 CSARTGDTNSPLHF
TRBJ1-2 TRBD1 TRBV6-5 CASRIGDSFLYGYTF
TRBJ1-6 - TRBV6-5 CASSSPGQNSPLHF
TRBJ1-1 - TRBV5-1 CASSQDTGNTEAFF
TRBJ2-7 - TRBV2 CAFSGHEQYF
TRBJ2-1 - TRBV27 CASSLFSTGGDNEQFF
TRBJ2-3 TRBD2 TRBV12-3/TRBV12-4 CASSPQGGDTQYF